This T cell receptor beta chain was observed in a study of CD8 T cells in ankylosing spondylitis. Whole-study results and caveats: A TCR beta motif of about eight highly homologous variants seemed to mark ankylosing spondylitis blood.

As to this clonotype: The antigen remains unidentified.

Via MiXCR, TCRdb re-called the 5' RACE reads, giving one row per CDR3 protein. The sample has over 450,000 distinct CDR3 sequences, 9.5% to 15% seen once. Germline-derived CDR1 and CDR2 are SGHVS and FNYEAQ. The V end lost 0 bases, the J end lost 7 bases, and 15 bases lay between the germline ends. There are 15 residues in the CDR3. Sequencing input: blood, either unsorted or a sorted T cell fraction (not recorded which). The receptor was derived from a male donor with ankylosing spondylitis. The gene calls are TRBV7-6 and TRBJ2-5; possible D gene TRBD1, 5 bases. The DNA of the CDR3 is TGTGCCAGCAGCTTAGCAGGGGCCCCTTCCGGGACCCAGTACTTC. Residues: CASSLAGAPSGTQYF.